These T cell receptor beta chains were read from a single sample in a study of long-term antiretroviral therapy in people with HIV. Profiled with immunoSEQ multiplex PCR; TCRdb holds only in-frame clones, not every one. The table lists approximately 29,000 clones, 80% to 95% of them singletons. This specimen consisted of unsorted PBMCs, obtained 5.2 years after starting antiretroviral therapy. These receptor sequences come from a woman in her 40s with HIV. Each CDR3 is given with its conserved first and last residue. D genes are given only for firm matches. Only part of the rows carry a size: once, few, many, or a class if the clone is expanded.

len,v_gene,abundance,d_gene,j_gene,CDR3nt,CDR3aa
14,TRBV5-4,.,.,TRBJ1-3,TGTGCCAGCAGCTTAGACAGCAACCGAAACACCATATATTTT,CASSLDSNRNTIYF
15,TRBV5-4,.,TRBD2,TRBJ2-3,TGTGCCAGCAGCAAGGGACTAGCGGGAGAAGATACGCAGTATTTT,CASSKGLAGEDTQYF
14,TRBV19,.,.,TRBJ2-5,TGTGCCAGTAGTATGGTGGGGGCTATGCAGACCCAGTACTTC,CASSMVGAMQTQYF
15,TRBV4-3,.,.,TRBJ1-2,TGCGCCAGCAGCCACCTAACCCCGGGCGGGGGCGGCTACACCTTC,CASSHLTPGGGGYTF
16,TRBV6-6,.,.,TRBJ1-1,TGTGCCAGCGAGTCTAGGTTTAGCACAGGGTCCCCTGAAGCTTTCTTT,CASESRFSTGSPEAFF
15,TRBV6-1,.,TRBD2,TRBJ2-3,TGTGCCAGCAACCGACTAGCGGGGAGCACAGATACGCAGTATTTT,CASNRLAGSTDTQYF
15,TRBV15,.,.,TRBJ1-4,TGTGCCACCAGTACTGATGGAGCAACTAATGAAAAACTGTTTTTT,CATSTDGATNEKLFF
15,TRBV6-1,once,.,TRBJ1-5,TGTGCCAGCGAGATGAAGCCATATGGCAATCAGCCCCAGCATTTT,CASEMKPYGNQPQHF
16,TRBV7-8,.,TRBD1,TRBJ1-1,TGTGCCAGCAGCCCCCGGACAGGGAGTTTGAACACTGAAGCTTTCTTT,CASSPRTGSLNTEAFF
16,TRBV5-1,.,.,TRBJ2-7,TGCGCCAGCAGCTTGTGGCCAGGGGAAGGTGGAAACGAGCAGTACTTC,CASSLWPGEGGNEQYF
15,TRBV2,.,.,TRBJ1-2,TGTGCCAGCAGCCTAAGTTGGGGTGCTAACTATGGCTACACCTTC,CASSLSWGANYGYTF
13,TRBV10-3,.,TRBD2,TRBJ2-3,TGTGCCACCGGACTAGCAATCGTGGATACGCAGTATTTT,CATGLAIVDTQYF
17,TRBV11-3,.,TRBD2,TRBJ2-5,TGTGCCAGCAGCTTAAAGAGAAGCGGGGGACTCGGAGAGACCCAGTACTTC,CASSLKRSGGLGETQYF
14,TRBV27,.,.,TRBJ1-2,TGTGCCAGCAGTTTATCGGGGCTGAGCTATGGCTACACCTTC,CASSLSGLSYGYTF
16,TRBV5-8,.,.,TRBJ2-3,TGTGCCAGCAGCTTGGGCGATAGCCGCAGCACAGATACGCAGTATTTT,CASSLGDSRSTDTQYF
16,TRBV5-1,.,TRBD2,TRBJ2-5,TGCGCCAGCAGCCCCTCTAGCGGGAGGGCCGTGGAGACCCAGTACTTC,CASSPSSGRAVETQYF
15,TRBV11-2,.,.,TRBJ2-1,TGTGCCAGCAGCTTAGCCGGACAGAGCTACAATGAGCAGTTCTTC,CASSLAGQSYNEQFF
16,TRBV19,.,.,TRBJ2-5,TGTGCCAGTAGTATAGATCCTGGTTTGGTCCAAGAGACCCAGTACTTC,CASSIDPGLVQETQYF
14,TRBV6-1,.,.,TRBJ2-1,TGTGCCAGCACCCGGGACATCGAATACAATGAGCAGTTCTTC,CASTRDIEYNEQFF
17,TRBV29-1,.,TRBD2,TRBJ2-1,TGCAGCGTTGAAGATCCTCTAGCGGGGGGGGCCTACAATGAGCAGTTCTTC,CSVEDPLAGGAYNEQFF
17,TRBV6-1,.,.,TRBJ2-3,TGTGCCAGCAGTGAAGTAGGGCTGCGGCCTAGCACAGATACGCAGTATTTT,CASSEVGLRPSTDTQYF
11,TRBV30,once,.,TRBJ1-1,TGTGCCTGTCAGGGGTACACTGAAGCTTTCTTT,CACQGYTEAFF
14,TRBV7-2,.,.,TRBJ2-7,TGTGCCAGCAGCTTAGGGACAGAGATTTACGAGCAGTACTTC,CASSLGTEIYEQYF
17,TRBV18,.,TRBD1,TRBJ2-6,TGTGCCAGCTCACCACCGACAGGGGGGGCAGGGGCCAACGTCCTGACTTTC,CASSPPTGGAGANVLTF
10,TRBV19,.,TRBD2,TRBJ2-7,TGTGCCAGTTTGGGAGGGGTTTGGTACTTC,CASLGGVWYF
13,TRBV6-1,.,TRBD2,TRBJ2-7,TGTGCCAGCAGTGGGGGACTAGCTTACGAGCAGTACTTC,CASSGGLAYEQYF
13,TRBV6-5,.,TRBD2,TRBJ2-7,TGTGCCAGCAGTAGCGGGAGTATCTACGAGCAGTACTTC,CASSSGSIYEQYF
16,TRBV7-2,.,TRBD1,TRBJ1-3,TGTGCCAGCAGCTTAGCCGGACAGGGGTGGGCAAACACCATATATTTT,CASSLAGQGWANTIYF
15,TRBV21-1,.,.,TRBJ2-7,TGTGCCAGCAGCAAAGCGGGACAGAGCTCCTACGAGCAGTACTTC,CASSKAGQSSYEQYF
15,TRBV10-3,.,.,TRBJ1-4,TGTGCCATCAGTGAGTCGACGGCGGGTGCTGAAAAACTGTTTTTT,CAISESTAGAEKLFF
13,TRBV30,.,.,TRBJ1-1,TGTGCCTGGAGTGACCAGGGGAACACTGAAGCTTTCTTT,CAWSDQGNTEAFF
15,TRBV6-5,.,.,TRBJ1-5,TGTGCCAGCAGTTACTCCCGGGGTAGCAATCAGCCCCAGCATTTT,CASSYSRGSNQPQHF
13,TRBV6-5,.,.,TRBJ2-7,TGTGCCAGCAGAAGAGGGGGGGCCCACGAGCAGTACTTC,CASRRGGAHEQYF
14,TRBV10-2,.,TRBD1,TRBJ1-4,TGCGCCAGCAGTGACCCAGGGGGAGATGAAAAACTGTTTTTT,CASSDPGGDEKLFF
13,TRBV6-1,.,.,TRBJ2-7,TGTGCCATCAGAGGAGGGGCTAAGAACGAGCAGTACTTC,CAIRGGAKNEQYF
17,TRBV6-1,.,.,TRBJ1-1,TGTGCCAGCAGTGCTCGCGGGGGTTACGGATCCAACACTGAAGCTTTCTTT,CASSARGGYGSNTEAFF
18,TRBV7-6,.,TRBD1,TRBJ2-6,TGTGCCAGCAGCTTAGAATTGGGACAGAGCTCTGGGGCCAACGTCCTGACTTTC,CASSLELGQSSGANVLTF